Each of the 18 T cell receptor beta chains below was sequenced from the same sample in a study of cytomegalovirus exposure and HLA in healthy donors. Use of 60 Vbeta and 13 Jbeta primers characterized the PCR. Produced via immunoSEQ multiplex PCR; TCRdb's table is partial and in-frame only. The profile shows about 150,000 clones, more than 60% of them singletons. Sequencing was performed on PBMCs. All receptors derive from a woman aged 40 to 49 in good health and CMV-seropositive.

A note on this clone: Mismatch with germline at one junction end may stem from a read error. The gene calls are TRBV7-9 and TRBJ1-2; the D is unclear. This CDR3 comprises 14 residues. Germline CDR1 reads SEHNR; CDR2 reads FQNEAQ (reference sequence). CDR3 bases: TGTTCCAGCAGCCCATCAGCCGCAGGCTATGGCTACACCTTC. It translates to CSSSPSAAGYGYTF. Full variable domain (remainder filled in from reference TRBV7-9 and TRBJ1-2): DTGVSQNPRHKITKRGQNVTFRCDPISEHNRLYWYRQTLGQGPEFLTYFQNEAQLEKSRLLSDRFSAERPKGSFSTLEIQRTEQGDSAMYLCSSSPSAAGYGYTFGSGTRLTVV.

This chain joins TRBV27 and TRBJ2-3; TRBD1 matches at 7 bases. The germline V gene encodes CDR1 MNHEY and CDR2 SMNVEV (reference sequence). With V trimmed by 4 bases and J by 0 bases, 7 bases remained unmatched. This CDR3 comprises 16 residues. The CDR3 reads CASSSPDRASTDTQYF. CDR3 coding DNA: TGTGCCAGCAGTTCCCCAGACAGGGCGAGCACAGATACGCAGTATTTT.

The DNA for the CDR3 is TGTGCCACCAGCAGAGTATCACAGGGGACGGATGGCTACACCTTC. Protein: CATSRVSQGTDGYTF. The rearrangement links TRBV15 to TRBJ1-2; 7 bases align to TRBD1. J lost 6 bases, V lost 1 base, and 8 bases had no gene match. Germline CDR1 and CDR2: LNHNV and YYDKDF (reference sequence). The CDR3 extends over 15 amino acids.

The chain joins TRBV19 to TRBJ2-3; 7 bases match TRBD1. The V gene end was trimmed by 5 bases and the J gene end by 5 bases; junction bases not matched to a gene: 7. The CDR3 spans 14 residues. CDR1 is LNHDA and CDR2 is SQIVND in the germline V gene (reference sequence). The CDR3 sequence: CASSLTGHGDTQYF. The CDR3 region has the DNA TGTGCCAGTAGTCTGACAGGGCACGGAGATACGCAGTATTTT.

The chain uses TRBV7-9 and TRBJ2-7; TRBD2 matches 12 bases. J lost 4 bases, V lost 6 bases, and 4 bases had no gene match. Germline V gene lookup returns CDR1 SEHNR and CDR2 FQNEAQ (reference sequence). The CDR3 sequence is 14 residues long. The CDR3 coding sequence is TGTGCCAGCAGAACTAGCGGGGGGATGTACGAGCAGTACTTC. It yields the protein CASRTSGGMYEQYF. Full variable domain (remainder filled in from reference TRBV7-9 and TRBJ2-7): DTGVSQNPRHKITKRGQNVTFRCDPISEHNRLYWYRQTLGQGPEFLTYFQNEAQLEKSRLLSDRFSAERPKGSFSTLEIQRTEQGDSAMYLCASRTSGGMYEQYFGPGTRLTVT.

This chain connects TRBV27 to TRBJ1-2; D is undetermined. CDR3 size: 14 residues. Germline CDR1 and CDR2: MNHEY and SMNVEV (reference sequence). V was cut by 0 bases and J by 9 bases, with 14 bases left in between. CDR3: CASSLSGIRGSYTF. CDR3 in DNA: TGTGCCAGCAGTTTATCCGGGATCAGAGGGAGCTACACCTTC.

This chain uses TRBV5-4 with TRBJ2-2; no clear D. Trimming pared 8 bases from V and 4 bases from J, leaving 12 bases between. CDR3 length equals 13 residues. Looked up from germline, CDR1 is SGHNT and CDR2 is YYREEE (reference sequence). CDR3 region: CASRRGSTGELFF. The CDR3 nucleotides read TGTGCCAGTAGAAGAGGTTCCACCGGGGAGCTGTTTTTT. Complete variable domain (other parts from reference TRBV5-4 and TRBJ2-2): ETGVTQSPTHLIKTRGQQVTLRCSSQSGHNTVSWYQQALGQGPQFIFQYYREEENGRGNFPPRFSGLQFPNYSSELNVNALELDDSALYLCASRRGSTGELFFGEGSRLTVL.

This chain links TRBV7-2 with TRBJ2-4, with TRBD2 identical over 8 bases. The V and J ends lost 5 bases and 6 bases, in that order; junction bases with no gene match: 6. The CDR3 has 14 amino acids. The germline V gene encodes CDR1 SGHTA and CDR2 FQGNSA. The CDR3 nucleotides read TGTGCCAGCAGCCTCGGGGGGGGCGGAAACATTCAGTACTTC. Translating gives CASSLGGGGNIQYF.

This sequence joins TRBV19 and TRBJ2-7, with TRBD1 matching over 10 bases. V gave up 6 bases and J gave up 6 bases; unmatched junction bases: 5. CDR1 LNHDA and CDR2 SQIVND come from the germline V gene (reference sequence). The CDR3 is 13 residues long. DNA for the CDR3: TGTGCCAGTAGGGACAGGGGGAAGGGCGAGCAGTACTTC. Translated, it gives CASRDRGKGEQYF.

The CDR3 protein is CASSPPGQGRETQYF. The DNA of the CDR3 is TGTGCCAGCAGTCCTCCGGGACAGGGAAGGGAGACCCAGTACTTC. J is TRBJ2-5 and V is TRBV28; 9 bases are a match to TRBD1. This CDR3 has 15 amino acids. CDR1 MDHEN and CDR2 SYDVKM come from the germline V gene. V dropped 5 bases and J dropped 5; count of bases not matched to a gene: 9.

The chain employs TRBV18 and TRBJ2-3; 8 nucleotides match TRBD2. With V trimmed by 8 bases and J by 3 bases, 10 bases remained unmatched. Per the germline V gene, CDR1 is KGHSH and CDR2 is LQKENI. The CDR3 has 15 residues. The CDR3 DNA sequence: TGTGCCAGCACAACAAAAAGCGGGGGAACAGATACGCAGTATTTT. Its protein product is CASTTKSGGTDTQYF.

V usage is TRBV30 and J usage is TRBJ2-5; D remains ambiguous. In germline, CDR1 is GTSNPN, CDR2 SVGIG (reference sequence). The CDR3 has 12 amino acids. V lost 3 bases and J 2 bases, leaving 7 bases between the germline ends. The CDR3 here is CAWRPTQETQYF. The CDR3 DNA follows: TGTGCCTGGAGGCCCACACAAGAGACCCAGTACTTC.

This clone was observed once. The rearrangement links TRBV10-3 to TRBJ2-1; D remains ambiguous. V was trimmed by 8 bases and J by 0 bases, leaving 11 bases between them. CDR3 length equals 14 residues. Germline V gives CDR1 ENHRY, CDR2 SYGVKD. This CDR3 is CAIAPTGSYNEQFF. The CDR3 coding sequence is TGTGCCATCGCGCCAACTGGCTCCTACAATGAGCAGTTCTTC.

V is TRBV2 and J is TRBJ1-2; 10 bases map to TRBD1. Trimming took 2 bases from V and 6 from J; bases not matched to a gene: 6. The CDR3 sequence is 15 residues long. Germline V gene lookup returns CDR1 SNHLY and CDR2 FYNNEI. CDR3 in amino acids: CASSENQGTGDGYTF. The CDR3 nucleotides read TGTGCCAGCAGTGAAAATCAGGGGACAGGGGATGGCTACACCTTC.

This rearrangement joins TRBV10-3 to TRBJ2-7; perhaps TRBD1 as D (6 bases). The V gene's germline CDR1 is ENHRY and CDR2 SYGVKD. This CDR3 is built from 11 residues. The V end lost 10 bases, the J end lost 1 base, and 8 bases lay between the germline ends. The CDR3, as DNA: TGTGCCACCGGACAGTCCTACGAGCAGTACTTC. As protein: CATGQSYEQYF.

The genes are TRBV9 and TRBJ2-5; 7 bases are a match to TRBD2. This CDR3 is built from 14 residues. The junction had 5 bases not matched to a gene; V was cut back by 4 bases and J by 2 bases. Germline-derived CDR1 and CDR2 are SGDLS and YYNGEE. The DNA for the CDR3 is TGTGCCAGCAGCCCTAGCGGTACACAAGAGACCCAGTACTTC. Its protein product is CASSPSGTQETQYF.

The chain uses TRBV9 and TRBJ2-5; 12 bases align to TRBD2. The germline CDR1 and CDR2 sequences are SGDLS and YYNGEE. V was clipped by 0 bases and J by 0 bases; unmatched bases: 9. This CDR3 region has 19 residues. The CDR3 loop reads CASSVGGSSGGVYQETQYF. CDR3 DNA: TGTGCCAGCAGCGTAGGAGGCTCTAGCGGGGGGGTTTACCAAGAGACCCAGTACTTC.

The chain recombines TRBV14 with TRBJ1-1; perhaps TRBD1 as D (6 bases). CDR3 size: 14 residues. Germline values: CDR1 SGHDN, CDR2 FVKESK. With 3 bases removed from V and 0 bases from J, the gap between germline ends came to 8 bases. Written as DNA, the CDR3 is TGTGCCAGCAGCCACAGGGGCTTGAACACTGAAGCTTTCTTT. Its protein product is CASSHRGLNTEAFF. Variable domain in full (rest from reference TRBV14 and TRBJ1-1): EAGVTQFPSHSVIEKGQTVTLRCDPISGHDNLYWYRRVMGKEIKFLLHFVKESKQDESGMPNNRFLAERTGGTYSTLKVQPAELEDSGVYFCASSHRGLNTEAFFGQGTRLTVV.